This is a list of T cell receptor beta chains from one sample in a study of metastatic and nonmetastatic thyroid tumors. TCRdb ran MiXCR on the PCR reads. The top ten hold about 5% of the sample, which has some 33,000 clones, about 17% seen once. Sequencing was performed on blood. These receptors were obtained from a female donor with papillary thyroid cancer or a benign thyroid nodule (not recorded which). Some clones in this sample may be carry-over from other donors' samples. CDR3s leave out the opening cysteine and the closing phenylalanine or tryptophan.

j_call v_call cdr3_aa
TRBJ2-5 TRBV20-1 SAPGRGGKETQY
TRBJ1-2 TRBV9 ASIVGMDYGYT
TRBJ2-1 TRBV5-6 ASSRILAGVSF
TRBJ2-5 TRBV30 AWSAGSETQY
TRBJ2-7 TRBV6-1 ASSEQLYEQY
TRBJ1-1 TRBV9 ASSPPGEGTEAF
TRBJ1-3 TRBV28 ASSLGESGNTIY
TRBJ2-7 TRBV30 AWMYLSSYEQY
TRBJ2-3 TRBV5-1 ASSLGLAKDTQY
TRBJ2-3 TRBV28 ASSSPGVTDTQY
TRBJ1-1 TRBV11-1 ASSLAVGYTEAF
TRBJ2-1 TRBV6-1 ASSEDGSGGNEQF
TRBJ1-6 TRBV7-9 ASSLAGTGSPLH
TRBJ2-2 TRBV29-1 SVVEGGEPNTGELF
TRBJ2-1 TRBV4-2 ASSQSRAGEYDNEQF
TRBJ1-3 TRBV5-8 ASTLDTDSEGNTIY
TRBJ2-2 TRBV6-1 ASGEAVDTGGLF
TRBJ2-1 TRBV3-1 ASSRDLVGEQF
TRBJ1-6 TRBV6-1 ASSPRVFNSPFH
TRBJ2-7 TRBV5-1 ASSFRGLSESHEQY
TRBJ1-6 TRBV6-4 ASSPGGENSPLH
TRBJ2-3 TRBV29-1 SADRGADTQY
TRBJ2-3 TRBV6-2/TRBV6-3 ASTVGREGQDTQY
TRBJ1-5 TRBV2 ASSPSLSNQPQH
TRBJ1-5 TRBV4-1 ASSQVDMGFTSNQPQH
TRBJ2-7 TRBV20-1 SARDPRGYEQY
TRBJ2-3 TRBV6-1 ASSRGPDTQY
TRBJ1-5 TRBV7-2 ASSRQGGQPQH
TRBJ1-5 TRBV19 ASSITRAGNQPQH
TRBJ2-3 TRBV27 ASTPRDTSTDTQY
TRBJ2-1 TRBV20-1 SAREPESSYNEQF
TRBJ1-2 TRBV28 ASSDVGQIYGYT
TRBJ2-1 TRBV2 ASSVQGRNEQF
TRBJ1-1 TRBV5-1 ASSWDRGTEAF
TRBJ2-1 TRBV12-3/TRBV12-4 ASSRTSGGAGSYNEQF
TRBJ1-6 TRBV5-1 ASSLQGGFNSPLH
TRBJ2-3 TRBV4-2 ASSRGPAGVPSDTQY